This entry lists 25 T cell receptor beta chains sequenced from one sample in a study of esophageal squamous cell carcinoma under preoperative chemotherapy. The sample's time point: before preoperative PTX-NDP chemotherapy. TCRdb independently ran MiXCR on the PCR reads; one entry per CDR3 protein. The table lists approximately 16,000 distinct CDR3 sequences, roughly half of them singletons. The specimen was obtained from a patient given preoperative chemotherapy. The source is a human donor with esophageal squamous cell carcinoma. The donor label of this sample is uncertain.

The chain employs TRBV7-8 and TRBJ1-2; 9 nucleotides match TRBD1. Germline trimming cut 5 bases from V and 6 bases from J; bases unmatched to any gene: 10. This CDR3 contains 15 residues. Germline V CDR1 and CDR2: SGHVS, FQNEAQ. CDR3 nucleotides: TGTGCCAGCAGCGGGCGGACAGGGGAAGGTCATGGCTACACCTTC. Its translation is CASSGRTGEGHGYTF. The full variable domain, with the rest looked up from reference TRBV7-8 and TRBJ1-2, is GAGVSQSPRYKVAKRGQDVALRCDPISGHVSLFWYQQALGQGPEFLTYFQNEAQLDKSGLPSDRFFAERPEGSVSTLKIQRTQQEDSAVYLCASSGRTGEGHGYTFGSGTRLTVV.

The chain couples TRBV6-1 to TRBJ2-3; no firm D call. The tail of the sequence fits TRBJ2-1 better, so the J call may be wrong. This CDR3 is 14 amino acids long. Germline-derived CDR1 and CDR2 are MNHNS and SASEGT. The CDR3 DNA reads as TGTGCCAGCAGTGAAGGATTACTGGGCTATGAGCAGTTCTTC. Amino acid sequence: CASSEGLLGYEQFF.

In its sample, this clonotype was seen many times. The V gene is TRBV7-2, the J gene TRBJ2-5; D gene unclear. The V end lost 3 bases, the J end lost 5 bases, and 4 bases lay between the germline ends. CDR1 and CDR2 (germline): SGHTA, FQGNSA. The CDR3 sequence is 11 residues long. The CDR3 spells CASSLWETQYF. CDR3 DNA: TGTGCCAGCAGCTTGTGGGAGACCCAGTACTTC.

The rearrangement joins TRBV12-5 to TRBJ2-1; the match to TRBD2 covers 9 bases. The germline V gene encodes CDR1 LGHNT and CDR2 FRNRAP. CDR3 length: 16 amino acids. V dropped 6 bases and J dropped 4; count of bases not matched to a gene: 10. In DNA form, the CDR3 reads TGTGCTAGTGGCCTTCAATCTAGCGGGGCGTACAATGAGCAGTTCTTC. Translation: CASGLQSSGAYNEQFF. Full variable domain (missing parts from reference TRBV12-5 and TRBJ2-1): DARVTQTPRHKVTEMGQEVTMRCQPILGHNTVFWYRQTMMQGLELLAYFRNRAPLDDSGMPKDRFSAEMPDATLATLKIQPSEPRDSAVYFCASGLQSSGAYNEQFFGPGTRLTVL.

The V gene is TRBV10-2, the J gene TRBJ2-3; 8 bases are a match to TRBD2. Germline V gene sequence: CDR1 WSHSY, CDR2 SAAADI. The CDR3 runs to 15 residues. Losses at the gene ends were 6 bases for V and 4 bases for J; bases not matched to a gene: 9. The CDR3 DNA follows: TGCGCCAGCAGATCCCTAGCGGGCCTGGCAGATACGCAGTATTTT. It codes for CASRSLAGLADTQYF.

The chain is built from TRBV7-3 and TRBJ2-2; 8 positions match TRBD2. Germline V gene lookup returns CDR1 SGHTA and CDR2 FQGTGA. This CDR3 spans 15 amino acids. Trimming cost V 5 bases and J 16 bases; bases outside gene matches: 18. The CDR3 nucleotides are TGTGCCAGCAGCGGACTAGCTGGGAGCACCGGTACGCAGTTTTTT. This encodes CASSGLAGSTGTQFF. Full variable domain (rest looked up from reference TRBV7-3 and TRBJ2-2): GAGVSQTPSNKVTEKGKYVELRCDPISGHTALYWYRQSLGQGPEFLIYFQGTGAADDSGLPNDRFFAVRPEGSVSTLKIQRTERGDSAVYLCASSGLAGSTGTQFFGEGSRLTVL.

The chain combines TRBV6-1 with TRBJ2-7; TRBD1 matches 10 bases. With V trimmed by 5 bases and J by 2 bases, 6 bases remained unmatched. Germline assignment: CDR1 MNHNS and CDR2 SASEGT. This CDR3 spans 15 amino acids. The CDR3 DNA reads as TGTGCCAGCAGTCTGGGGACAGGGGTTACCTACGAGCAGTACTTC. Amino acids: CASSLGTGVTYEQYF.

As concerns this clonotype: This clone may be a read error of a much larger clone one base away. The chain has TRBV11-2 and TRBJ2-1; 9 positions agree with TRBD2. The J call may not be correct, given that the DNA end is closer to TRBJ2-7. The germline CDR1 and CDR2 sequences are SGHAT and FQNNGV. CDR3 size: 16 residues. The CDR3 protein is CASSTSGQSSYNEQYF. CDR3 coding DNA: TGTGCCAGCAGCACTAGCGGGCAGAGCTCCTACAATGAGCAGTACTTC.

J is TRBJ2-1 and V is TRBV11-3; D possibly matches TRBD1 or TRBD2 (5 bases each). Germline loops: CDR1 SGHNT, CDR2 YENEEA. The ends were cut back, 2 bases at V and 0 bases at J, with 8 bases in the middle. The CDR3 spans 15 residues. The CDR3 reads CASSLHGGSYNEQFF. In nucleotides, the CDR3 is TGTGCCAGCAGCTTACATGGGGGCTCCTACAATGAGCAGTTCTTC.

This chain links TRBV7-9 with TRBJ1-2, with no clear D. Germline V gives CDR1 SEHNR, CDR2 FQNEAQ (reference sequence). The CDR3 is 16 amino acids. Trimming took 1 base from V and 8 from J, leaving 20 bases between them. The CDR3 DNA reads TGTGCCAGCAGCTTAGGACGTAGGAGGAACAGTCAAGGCTACACCTTC. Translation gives CASSLGRRRNSQGYTF.

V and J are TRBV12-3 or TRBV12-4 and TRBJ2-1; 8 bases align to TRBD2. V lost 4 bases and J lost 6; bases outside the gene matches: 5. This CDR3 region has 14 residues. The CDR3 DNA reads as TGTGCCAGCAGTTCCCCCGGACTAGCCAATGAGCAGTTCTTC. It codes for CASSSPGLANEQFF.

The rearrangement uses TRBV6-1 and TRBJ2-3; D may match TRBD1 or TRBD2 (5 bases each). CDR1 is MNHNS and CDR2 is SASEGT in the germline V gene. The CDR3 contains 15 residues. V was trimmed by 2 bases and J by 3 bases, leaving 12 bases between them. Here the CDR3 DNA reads TGTGCCAGCAGTGAATTGAGGGGTAAGACAGATACGCAGTATTTT. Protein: CASSELRGKTDTQYF.

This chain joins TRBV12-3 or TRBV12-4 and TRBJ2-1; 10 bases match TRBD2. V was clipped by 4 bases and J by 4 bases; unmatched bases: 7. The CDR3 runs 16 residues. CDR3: CASSYLGLALYNEQFF. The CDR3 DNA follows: TGTGCCAGCAGTTATCTGGGACTAGCGTTATACAATGAGCAGTTCTTC.

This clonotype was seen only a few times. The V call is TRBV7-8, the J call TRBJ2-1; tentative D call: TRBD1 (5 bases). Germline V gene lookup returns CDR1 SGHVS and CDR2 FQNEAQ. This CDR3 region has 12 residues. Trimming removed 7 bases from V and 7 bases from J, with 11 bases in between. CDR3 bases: TGTGCCAGCACCTCCCAGGGTAATGAGCAGTTCTTC. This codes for CASTSQGNEQFF.

In DNA, the CDR3 is TGTGCCAGCAGCTTAATGAGAGGCGGGACCTACGAGCAGTACTTC. It translates to CASSLMRGGTYEQYF. The chain carries TRBV7-2 and TRBJ2-5, with TRBD2 as a possible D gene (6 bases). Matching the DNA end better, TRBJ2-7 makes the J call doubtful. Germline V lookup: CDR1 SGHTA, CDR2 FQGNSA. CDR3 length: 15 residues.

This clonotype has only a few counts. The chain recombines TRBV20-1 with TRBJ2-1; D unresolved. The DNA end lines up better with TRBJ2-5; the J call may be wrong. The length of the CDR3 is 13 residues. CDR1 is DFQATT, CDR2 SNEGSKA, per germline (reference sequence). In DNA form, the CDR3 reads TGCAGTGCTAGGGGTTCCGTCCAAGAGACCCAGTACTTC. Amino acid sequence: CSARGSVQETQYF.

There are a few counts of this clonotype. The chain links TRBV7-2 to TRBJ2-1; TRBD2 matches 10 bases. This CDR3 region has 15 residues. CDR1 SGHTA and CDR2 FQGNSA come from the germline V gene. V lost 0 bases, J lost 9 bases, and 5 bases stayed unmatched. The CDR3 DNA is TGTGCCAGCAGCTTAGCCGCTAGCGGGGGTCGTGAGCAGTTCTTC. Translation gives CASSLAASGGREQFF.

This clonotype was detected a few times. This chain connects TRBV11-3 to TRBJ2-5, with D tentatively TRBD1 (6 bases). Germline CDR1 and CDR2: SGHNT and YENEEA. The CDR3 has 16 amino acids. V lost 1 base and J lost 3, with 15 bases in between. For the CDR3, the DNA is TGTGCCAGCAGCTTAGGACCGGGGCAGGGGAAAGAGACCCAGTACTTC. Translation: CASSLGPGQGKETQYF.

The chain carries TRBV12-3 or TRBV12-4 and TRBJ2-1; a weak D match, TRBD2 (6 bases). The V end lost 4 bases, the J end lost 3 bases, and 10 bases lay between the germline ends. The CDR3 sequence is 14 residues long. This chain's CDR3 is CASSWGTGYNEQFF. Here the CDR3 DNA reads TGTGCCAGCAGTTGGGGGACTGGCTACAATGAGCAGTTCTTC.

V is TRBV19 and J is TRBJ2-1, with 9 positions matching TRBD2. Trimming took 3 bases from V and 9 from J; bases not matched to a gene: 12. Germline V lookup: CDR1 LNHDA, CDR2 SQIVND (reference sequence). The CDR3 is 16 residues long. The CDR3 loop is CASSISAGLAPGEQFF. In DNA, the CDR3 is TGTGCCAGTAGTATTTCGGCGGGACTAGCTCCTGGTGAGCAGTTCTTC.

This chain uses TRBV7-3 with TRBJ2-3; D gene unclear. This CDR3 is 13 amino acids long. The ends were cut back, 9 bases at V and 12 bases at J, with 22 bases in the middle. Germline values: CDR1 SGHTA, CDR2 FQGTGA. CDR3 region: CARSPEAKNIQYF. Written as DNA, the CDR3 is TGTGCCAGGAGCCCGGAAGCCAAAAACATTCAGTATTTT.

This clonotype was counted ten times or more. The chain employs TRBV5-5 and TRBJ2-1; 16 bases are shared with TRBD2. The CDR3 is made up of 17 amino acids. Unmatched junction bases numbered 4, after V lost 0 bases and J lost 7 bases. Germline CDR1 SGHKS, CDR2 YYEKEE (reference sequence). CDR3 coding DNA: TGTGCCAGCAGCTTGGCGGGACTAGCGGGAGGGCGAAATGAGCAGTTCTTC. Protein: CASSLAGLAGGRNEQFF.

CDR3 amino acids: CASSQDVRDQKTQYF. CDR3 DNA: TGTGCCAGCAGCCAGGACGTACGAGACCAAAAGACTCAGTACTTC. J is TRBJ2-4 and V is TRBV7-2; unclear D gene. This CDR3 contains 15 residues. Germline lookup yields CDR1 SGHTA and CDR2 FQGNSA. V lost 5 bases to trimming and J lost 12 bases, with 23 bases between them.

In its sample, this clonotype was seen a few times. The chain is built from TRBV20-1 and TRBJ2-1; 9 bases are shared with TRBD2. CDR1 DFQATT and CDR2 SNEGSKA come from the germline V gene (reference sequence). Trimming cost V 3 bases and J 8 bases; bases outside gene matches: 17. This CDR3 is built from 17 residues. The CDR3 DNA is TGCAGTGCTAGTCCTACCTACATGGGACTAGCTGCCTATGAGCAGTTCTTC. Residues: CSASPTYMGLAAYEQFF.

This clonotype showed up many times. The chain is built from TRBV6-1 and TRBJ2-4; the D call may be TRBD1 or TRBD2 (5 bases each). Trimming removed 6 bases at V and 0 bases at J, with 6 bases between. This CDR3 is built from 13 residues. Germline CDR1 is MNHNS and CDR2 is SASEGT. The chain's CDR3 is CASSGTAKNIQYF. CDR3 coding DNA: TGTGCCAGCAGCGGGACAGCCAAAAACATTCAGTACTTC.